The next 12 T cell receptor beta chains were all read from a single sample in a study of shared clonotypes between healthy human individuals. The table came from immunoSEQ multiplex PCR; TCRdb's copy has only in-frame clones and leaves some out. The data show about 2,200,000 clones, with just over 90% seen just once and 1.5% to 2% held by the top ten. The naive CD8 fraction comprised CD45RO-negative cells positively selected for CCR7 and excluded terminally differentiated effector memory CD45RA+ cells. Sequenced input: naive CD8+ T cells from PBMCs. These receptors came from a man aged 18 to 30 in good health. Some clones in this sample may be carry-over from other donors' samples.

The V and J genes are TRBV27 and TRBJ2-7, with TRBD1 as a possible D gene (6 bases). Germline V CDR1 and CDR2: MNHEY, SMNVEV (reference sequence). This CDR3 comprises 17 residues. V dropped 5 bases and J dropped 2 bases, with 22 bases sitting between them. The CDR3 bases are TGTGCCAGCAGTCCTCTACCCGCCGGGACACCCACCTACGAGCAGTACTTC. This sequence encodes CASSPLPAGTPTYEQYF.

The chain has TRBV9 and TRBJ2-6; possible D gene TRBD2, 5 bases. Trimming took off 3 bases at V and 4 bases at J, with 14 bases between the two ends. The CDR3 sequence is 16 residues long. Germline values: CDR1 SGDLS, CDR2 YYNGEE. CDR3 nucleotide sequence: TGTGCCAGCAGCGGCGGACTTGCGGCGGGGGCCAACGTCCTGACTTTC. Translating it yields CASSGGLAAGANVLTF.

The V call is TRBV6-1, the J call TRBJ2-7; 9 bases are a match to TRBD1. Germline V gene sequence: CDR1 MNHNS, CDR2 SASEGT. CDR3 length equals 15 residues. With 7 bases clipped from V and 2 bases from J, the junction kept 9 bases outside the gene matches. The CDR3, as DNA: TGTGCCAGCAAGGTCCGGGACAGGGCCGCCTACGAGCAGTACTTC. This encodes CASKVRDRAAYEQYF.

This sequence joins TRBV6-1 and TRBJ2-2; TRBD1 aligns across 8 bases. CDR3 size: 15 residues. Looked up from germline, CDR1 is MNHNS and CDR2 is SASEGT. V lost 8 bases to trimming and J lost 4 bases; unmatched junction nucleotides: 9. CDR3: CASGISTGGTGELFF. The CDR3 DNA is TGTGCCAGCGGTATATCAACAGGGGGCACCGGGGAGCTGTTTTTT.

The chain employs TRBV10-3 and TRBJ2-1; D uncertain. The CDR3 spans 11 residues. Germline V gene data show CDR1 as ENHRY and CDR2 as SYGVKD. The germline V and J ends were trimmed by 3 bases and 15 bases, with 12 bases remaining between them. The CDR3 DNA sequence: TGTGCCATCAGTGATATAACATATCGGTTCTTC. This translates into CAISDITYRFF.

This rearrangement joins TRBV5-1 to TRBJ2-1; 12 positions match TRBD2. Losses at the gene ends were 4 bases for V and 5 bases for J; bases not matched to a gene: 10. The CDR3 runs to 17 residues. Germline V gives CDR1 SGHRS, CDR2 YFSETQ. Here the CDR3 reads CASSTRTSGIADNEQFF. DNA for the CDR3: TGCGCCAGCAGCACACGGACTAGCGGGATCGCGGACAATGAGCAGTTCTTC.

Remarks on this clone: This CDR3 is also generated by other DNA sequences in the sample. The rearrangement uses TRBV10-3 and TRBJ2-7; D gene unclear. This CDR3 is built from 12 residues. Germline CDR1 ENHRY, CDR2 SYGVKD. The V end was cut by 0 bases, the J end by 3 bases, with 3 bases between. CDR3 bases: TGTGCCATCAGTGAGTCTATCTACGAGCAGTACTTC. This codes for CAISESIYEQYF.

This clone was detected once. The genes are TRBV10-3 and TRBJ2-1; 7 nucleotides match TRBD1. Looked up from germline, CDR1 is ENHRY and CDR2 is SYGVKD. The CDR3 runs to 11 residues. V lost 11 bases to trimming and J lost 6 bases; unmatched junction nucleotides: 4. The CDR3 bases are TGTGCCTTACGGACAGGCAATGAGCAGTTCTTC. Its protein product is CALRTGNEQFF.

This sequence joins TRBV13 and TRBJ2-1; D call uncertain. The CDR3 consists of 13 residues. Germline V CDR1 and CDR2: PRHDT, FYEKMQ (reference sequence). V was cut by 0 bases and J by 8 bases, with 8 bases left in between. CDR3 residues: CASSLGIRDEQFF. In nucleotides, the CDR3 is TGTGCCAGCAGCTTAGGGATCCGGGATGAGCAGTTCTTC.

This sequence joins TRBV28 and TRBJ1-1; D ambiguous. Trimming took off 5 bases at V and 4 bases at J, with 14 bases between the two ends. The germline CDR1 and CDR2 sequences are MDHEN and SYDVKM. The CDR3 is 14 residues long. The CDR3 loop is CASSTRTFRTEAFF. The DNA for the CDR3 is TGTGCCAGCAGTACCCGGACGTTTCGCACTGAAGCTTTCTTT.

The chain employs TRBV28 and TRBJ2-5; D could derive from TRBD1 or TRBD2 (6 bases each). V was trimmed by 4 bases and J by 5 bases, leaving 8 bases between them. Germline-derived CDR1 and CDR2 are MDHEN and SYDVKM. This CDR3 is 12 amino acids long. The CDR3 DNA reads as TGTGCCAGCAGTTGGGGGGCGGAGACCCAGTACTTC. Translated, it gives CASSWGAETQYF.

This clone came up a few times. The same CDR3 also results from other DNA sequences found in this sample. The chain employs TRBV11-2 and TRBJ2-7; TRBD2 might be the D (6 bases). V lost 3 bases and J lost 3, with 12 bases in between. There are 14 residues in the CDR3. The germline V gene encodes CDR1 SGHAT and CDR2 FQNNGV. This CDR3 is CASSFGTGVYEQYF. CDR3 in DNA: TGTGCCAGCAGCTTCGGGACTGGCGTCTACGAGCAGTACTTC.